This T cell receptor beta chain was identified in a study of human T cells and chemical hapten exposure (dated by TCRdb to the early 2020s). Some background on the complete study: For sensitization, 2% DPC in acetone was applied to a roughly 2 cm by roughly 2 cm area of upper inner arm skin. Patients additionally received weekly therapeutic DPC doses to the scalp throughout the roughly 24-week study period. This study followed changes in the peripheral blood TCR repertoire in vivo during primary and secondary sensitization of alopecia patients to the hapten diphenylcyclopropenone (DPC). Patient blood was sampled pre-sensitization (week 0) and at 2, 6 and about 24 weeks after DPC sensitization. Patch testing on the upper back used Finn chambers containing 0.01% DPC, with scoring done after 6 days according to International Contact Dermatitis Research Group standards. The libraries were sequenced as a pool, and the TCR yield per sample differed mostly because of small variations in library volumes within the pool. For TCR sequencing, blood came from some 31 alopecia patients at anywhere from one to four time points (pre-sensitization, 2, 6 and 24 weeks). The patient cohort, mostly female, included alopecia areata with under or over 50% scalp involvement, alopecia totalis and alopecia universalis. Broad study findings and their caveats: No change with DPC sensitization was found in the number of TCRs above 1 in 1000 frequency, and no evidence of global repertoire structure alterations was found. After repeated subsampling, the strength of the expansion versus patch-test correlation and the threshold at which it became significant changed. Alopecia, a presumed autoimmune disease, was present in all patients, so the immune response of the patients might differ from that of healthy individuals. Patch test score correlated positively with the number of PT1 expanded TCRs, reaching significance at thresholds 8, 16 and 32 but not at 4. Significantly more large CDR3 similarity clusters were formed by expanded TCRs than by pre-sensitization or healthy control sets, consistent with antigen-driven responses.

What the time point label conveys for this sample: patch test 3, about 24 weeks after DPC sensitization. Taken with the paper, the label for treatment or condition translates to: therapeutic diphenylcyclopropenone sensitization with weekly scalp DPC. Blood at each patch-test visit was drawn before the patch test was applied. To be eligible, patients had to be aged 18 to 70, diagnosed with alopecia and judged suitable for DPC therapy, while pregnant patients were excluded. Total RNA was extracted from unfractionated whole blood that had been collected in Tempus Blood RNA tubes. Concerning this clonotype itself: There is no known antigen for this receptor. Base quality data are lacking; no much larger clone is found one base away.

The CDR3, from cysteine to phenylalanine, totals 15 residues. The CDR3 DNA has 45 bases and is translated from base 1. At the junction V is shortened by 1 base and J by 2 bases, with 9 bases in between. Libraries were constructed by RACE. TCRdb shows the sequencer as NextSeq 500. During library preparation, unique molecular identifiers were attached to individual cDNA molecules so that TCRs could be counted quantitatively and reproducibly. For every blood RNA sample, sequencing covered both the TCR alpha and TCR beta chains. As for how the authors treated the data: A median of approximately 96,000 TCRs per sample was observed, with a range of 23,224 to 690,600. The Decombinator software suite was used to annotate the V, J and CDR3 of the TCR reads. For PS versus PT1 abundance plots, all samples were subsampled to the same number of TCRs (28,000). Expanded TCRs were defined as absent before sensitization and observed at least eight times at the 2-week time point. TCRdb handled the public reads itself, with Q25 trimming in fastp and clone calling in MiXCR, and kept productive beta chains. Entries that share a CDR3 protein sequence are merged under the most common genes and DNA. What appears here as the V and J calls and clone size reflects TCRdb's work, not the paper's. Here the sample has over 100,000 distinct CDR3 sequences; around 11% occur a single time. The top ten hold about 2.4% of the sample.

The sequencing here drew on whole blood, taken in connection with sensitization to the hapten diphenylcyclopropenone (DPC). The rearrangement joined TRBV12-3 or TRBV12-4 to TRBJ2-1, with the D gene too uncertain to name. This TCR came from a woman in her fifties or sixties with alopecia areata. Some clones in this sample may be carry-over from other donors' samples. The nucleotide sequence is given as TGTGCCAGCAGTTTAGGAGTAGAAACCTACAATGAGCAGTTCTTC. The translation is CASSLGVETYNEQFF.